This T cell receptor beta chain derives from a study of control samples from healthy donors and cancer patients. Repertoires were generated with immunoSEQ multiplex PCR, while TCRdb's copy carries only in-frame clones and drops some. The sample includes around 140,000 clones, about 92% seen only once; the top ten take roughly 1.9%. The V end lost 5 bases, the J end lost 2 bases, and 12 bases lay between the germline ends. CDR1 SGHAT and CDR2 FQNNGV come from the germline V gene. This CDR3 contains 14 residues. This chain connects TRBV11-2 to TRBJ1-1; D is ambiguous. The specimen sequenced was blood. The clonotype originates from a woman aged 45-65 years in good health. CDR3: CASSPDPGNTEAFF. The CDR3 DNA is TGTGCCAGCAGCCCCGACCCCGGAAACACTGAAGCTTTCTTT.